What follows describes a single TCR beta chain. This sample was taken from a study of blood T cell repertoires in COVID-19. V gave up 7 bases and J gave up 1 base, with 15 bases separating them. There are 15 residues in the CDR3. Germline assignment: CDR1 MNHNY and CDR2 SVGAGI (reference sequence). In the original analysis: Reference gene primer amplification yielded estimated nucleated cell counts. Profiling relied on immunoSEQ multiplex PCR, and the TCRdb table lists in-frame clones only, not all of them. V and J calls and clone size are copied from that table; D and trimming were computed from the DNA. The sample includes around 150,000 clones, around three quarters seen only once; the top ten take approximately 8%.

The origin of this receptor is a man aged 50 to 60 with active or convalescent COVID-19. V and J are TRBV6-6 and TRBJ2-3; possibly TRBD1 for D (5 bases). The sample was peripheral blood. Here the CDR3 reads CASTVGIGGTDTQYF. CDR3 DNA sequence: TGTGCCAGCACTGTGGGGATAGGGGGCACAGATACGCAGTATTTT.